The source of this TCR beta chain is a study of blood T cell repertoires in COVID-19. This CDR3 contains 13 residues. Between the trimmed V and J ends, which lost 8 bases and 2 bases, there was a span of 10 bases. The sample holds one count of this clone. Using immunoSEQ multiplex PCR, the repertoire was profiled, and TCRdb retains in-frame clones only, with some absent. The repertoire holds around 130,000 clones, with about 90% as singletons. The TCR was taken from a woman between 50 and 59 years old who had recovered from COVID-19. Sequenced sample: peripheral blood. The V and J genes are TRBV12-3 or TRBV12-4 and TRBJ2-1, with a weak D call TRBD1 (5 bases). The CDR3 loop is CASLQDTYNEQFF. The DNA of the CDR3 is TGTGCCAGCCTACAGGATACCTACAATGAGCAGTTCTTC.